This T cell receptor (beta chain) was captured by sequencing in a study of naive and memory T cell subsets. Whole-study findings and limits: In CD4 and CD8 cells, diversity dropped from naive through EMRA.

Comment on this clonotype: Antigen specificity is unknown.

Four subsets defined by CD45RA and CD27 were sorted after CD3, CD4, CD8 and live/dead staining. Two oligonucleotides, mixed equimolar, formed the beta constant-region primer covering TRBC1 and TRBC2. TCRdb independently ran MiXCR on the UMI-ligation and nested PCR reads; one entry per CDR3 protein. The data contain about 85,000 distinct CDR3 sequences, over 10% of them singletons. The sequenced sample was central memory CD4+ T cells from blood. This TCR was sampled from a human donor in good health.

This CDR3 is CASRGTASNQPQHF. CDR3 bases: TGTGCCAGTAGGGGGACGGCTAGCAATCAGCCCCAGCATTTT. The chain is built from TRBV19 and TRBJ1-5, with a possible D match to TRBD1 (5 bases). The germline V gene encodes CDR1 LNHDA and CDR2 SQIVND (reference sequence). This CDR3 is built from 14 residues. V lost 6 bases and J lost 0, with 9 bases in between.